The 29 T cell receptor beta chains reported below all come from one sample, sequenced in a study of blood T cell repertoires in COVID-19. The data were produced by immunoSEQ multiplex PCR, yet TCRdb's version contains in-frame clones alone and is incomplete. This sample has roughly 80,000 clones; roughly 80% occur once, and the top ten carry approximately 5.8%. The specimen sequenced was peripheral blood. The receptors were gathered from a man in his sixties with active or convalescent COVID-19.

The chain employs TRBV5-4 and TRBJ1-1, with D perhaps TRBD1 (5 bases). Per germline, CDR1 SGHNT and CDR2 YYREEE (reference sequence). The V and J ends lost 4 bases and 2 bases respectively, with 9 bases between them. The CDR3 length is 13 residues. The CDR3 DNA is TGTGCCAGCAGCGGGGCAGCAAACACTGAAGCTTTCTTT. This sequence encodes CASSGAANTEAFF. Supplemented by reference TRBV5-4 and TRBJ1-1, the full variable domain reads ETGVTQSPTHLIKTRGQQVTLRCSSQSGHNTVSWYQQALGQGPQFIFQYYREEENGRGNFPPRFSGLQFPNYSSELNVNALELDDSALYLCASSGAANTEAFFGQGTRLTVV.

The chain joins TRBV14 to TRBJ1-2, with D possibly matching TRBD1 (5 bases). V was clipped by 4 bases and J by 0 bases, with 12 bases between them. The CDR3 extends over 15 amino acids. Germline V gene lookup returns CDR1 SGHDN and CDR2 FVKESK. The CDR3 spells CASSPQGGANYGYTF. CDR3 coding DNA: TGTGCCAGCAGCCCCCAGGGAGGAGCTAACTATGGCTACACCTTC.

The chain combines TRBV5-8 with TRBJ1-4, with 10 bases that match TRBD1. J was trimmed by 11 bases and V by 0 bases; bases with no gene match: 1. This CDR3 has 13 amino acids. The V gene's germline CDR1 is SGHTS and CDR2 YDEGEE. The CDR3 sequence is CASSLGTGGKLFF. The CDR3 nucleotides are TGTGCCAGCAGCTTGGGGACAGGGGGGAAACTGTTTTTT.

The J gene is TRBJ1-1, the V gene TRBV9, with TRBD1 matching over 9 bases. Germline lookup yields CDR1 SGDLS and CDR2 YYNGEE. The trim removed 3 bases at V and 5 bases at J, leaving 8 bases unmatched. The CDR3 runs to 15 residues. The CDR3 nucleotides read TGTGCCAGCAGCGGAACAGGGGGCGCGGGTACTGAAGCTTTCTTT. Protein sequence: CASSGTGGAGTEAFF.

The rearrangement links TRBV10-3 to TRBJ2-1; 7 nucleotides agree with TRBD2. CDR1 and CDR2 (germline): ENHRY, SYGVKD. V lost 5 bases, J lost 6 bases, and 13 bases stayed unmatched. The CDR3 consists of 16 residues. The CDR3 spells CAISTSTSLISNEQFF. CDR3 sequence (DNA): TGTGCCATCAGTACATCGACTAGCCTTATCTCCAATGAGCAGTTCTTC.

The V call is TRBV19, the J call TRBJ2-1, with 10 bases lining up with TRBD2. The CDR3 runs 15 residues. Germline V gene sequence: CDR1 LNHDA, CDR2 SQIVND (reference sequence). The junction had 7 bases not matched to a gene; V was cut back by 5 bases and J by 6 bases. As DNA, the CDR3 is TGTGCCAGTAGTTCCCTAAGCGGGGGGGCCAATGAGCAGTTCTTC. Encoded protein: CASSSLSGGANEQFF.

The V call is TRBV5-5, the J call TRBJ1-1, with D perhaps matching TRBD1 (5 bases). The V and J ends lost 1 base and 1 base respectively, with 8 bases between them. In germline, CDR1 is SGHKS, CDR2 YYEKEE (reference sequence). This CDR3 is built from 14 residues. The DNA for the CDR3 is TGTGCCAGCAGCTTGACGGGGGGGAACACTGAAGCTTTCTTT. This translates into CASSLTGGNTEAFF.

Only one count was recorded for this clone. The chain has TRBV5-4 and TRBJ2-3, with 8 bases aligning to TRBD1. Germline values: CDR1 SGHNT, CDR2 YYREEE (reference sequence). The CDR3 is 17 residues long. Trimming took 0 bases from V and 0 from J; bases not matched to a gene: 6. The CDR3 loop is CASSLATDRASTDTQYF. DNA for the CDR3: TGTGCCAGCAGCTTGGCAACGGACAGGGCTAGCACAGATACGCAGTATTTT. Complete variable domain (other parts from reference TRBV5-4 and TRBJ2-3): ETGVTQSPTHLIKTRGQQVTLRCSSQSGHNTVSWYQQALGQGPQFIFQYYREEENGRGNFPPRFSGLQFPNYSSELNVNALELDDSALYLCASSLATDRASTDTQYFGPGTRLTVL.

Written as DNA, the CDR3 is TGTGCCAGCAGCTTGGGGCTCCAGAACACTGAAGCTTTCTTT. Translated, it gives CASSLGLQNTEAFF. V usage is TRBV5-5 and J usage is TRBJ1-1; D is uncertain. Per the germline V gene, CDR1 is SGHKS and CDR2 is YYEKEE (reference sequence). The V end lost 0 bases, the J end lost 1 base, and 7 bases lay between the germline ends. This CDR3 has 14 residues.

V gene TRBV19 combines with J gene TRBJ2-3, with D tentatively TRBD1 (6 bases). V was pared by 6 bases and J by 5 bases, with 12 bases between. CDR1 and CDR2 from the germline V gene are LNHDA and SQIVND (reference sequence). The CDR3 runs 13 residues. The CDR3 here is CASRRRGEDTQYF. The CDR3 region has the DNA TGTGCCAGTAGGCGCAGGGGAGAAGATACGCAGTATTTT.

This CDR3 reads CASMDTGVVHYGYTF. CDR3 sequence (DNA): TGTGCCAGTATGGATACAGGGGTGGTTCACTATGGCTACACCTTC. The V call is TRBV19, the J call TRBJ1-2; 7 positions match TRBD1. The CDR3 covers 15 residues. Germline CDR1 is LNHDA and CDR2 is SQIVND (reference sequence). The trim removed 7 bases at V and 3 bases at J, leaving 11 bases unmatched.

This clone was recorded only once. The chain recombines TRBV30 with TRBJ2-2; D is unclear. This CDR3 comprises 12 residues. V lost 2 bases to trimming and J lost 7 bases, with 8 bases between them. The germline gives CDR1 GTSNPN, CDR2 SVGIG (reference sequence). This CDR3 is CAWSNRYGELFF. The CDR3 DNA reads TGTGCCTGGAGTAACCGCTACGGGGAGCTGTTTTTT.

The CDR3 loop reads CASSLDQGYYGYTF. The CDR3 DNA reads as TGTGCCAGCAGCTTGGATCAGGGTTACTATGGCTACACCTTC. V usage is TRBV5-4 and J usage is TRBJ1-2, with D perhaps matching TRBD1 (5 bases). Germline V gene lookup returns CDR1 SGHNT and CDR2 YYREEE (reference sequence). Trimming removed 0 bases from V and 3 bases from J, with 9 bases in between. The CDR3 length is 14 residues.

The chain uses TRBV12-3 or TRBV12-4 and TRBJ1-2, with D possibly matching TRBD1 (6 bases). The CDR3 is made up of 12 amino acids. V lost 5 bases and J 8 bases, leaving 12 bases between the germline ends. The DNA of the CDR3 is TGTGCCAGCAGTGACAGGATAAACGGCTACACCTTC. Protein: CASSDRINGYTF.

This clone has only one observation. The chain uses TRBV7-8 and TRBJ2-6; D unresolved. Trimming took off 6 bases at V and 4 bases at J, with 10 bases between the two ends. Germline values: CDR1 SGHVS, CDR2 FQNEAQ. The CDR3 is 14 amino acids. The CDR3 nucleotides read TGTGCCAGCAGTCCGAGCCGGGGGGCCAACGTCCTGACTTTC. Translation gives CASSPSRGANVLTF.

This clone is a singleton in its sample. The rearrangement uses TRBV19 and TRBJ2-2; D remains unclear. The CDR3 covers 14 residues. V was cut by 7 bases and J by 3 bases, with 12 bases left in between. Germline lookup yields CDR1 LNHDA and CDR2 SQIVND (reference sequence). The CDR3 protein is CASTTPPDTGELFF. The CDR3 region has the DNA TGTGCCAGTACCACTCCGCCCGACACCGGGGAGCTGTTTTTT.

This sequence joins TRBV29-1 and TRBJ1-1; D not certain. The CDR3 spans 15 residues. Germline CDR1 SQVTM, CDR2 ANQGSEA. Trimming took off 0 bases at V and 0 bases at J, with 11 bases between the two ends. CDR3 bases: TGCAGCGTTGAAGAAGGTTACAGTGTGAACACTGAAGCTTTCTTT. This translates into CSVEEGYSVNTEAFF.

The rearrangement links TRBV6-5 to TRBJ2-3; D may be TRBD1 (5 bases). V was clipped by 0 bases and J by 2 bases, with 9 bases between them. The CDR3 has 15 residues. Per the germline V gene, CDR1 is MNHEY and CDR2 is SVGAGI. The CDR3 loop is CASSYSKGATDTQYF. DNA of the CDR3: TGTGCCAGCAGTTACTCGAAAGGGGCCACAGATACGCAGTATTTT.

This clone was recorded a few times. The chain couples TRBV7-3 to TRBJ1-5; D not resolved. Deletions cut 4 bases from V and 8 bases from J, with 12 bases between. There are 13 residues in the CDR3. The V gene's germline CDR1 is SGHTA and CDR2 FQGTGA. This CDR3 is CASSWAPQKPQHF. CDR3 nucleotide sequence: TGTGCCAGCAGCTGGGCACCGCAGAAGCCCCAGCATTTT.

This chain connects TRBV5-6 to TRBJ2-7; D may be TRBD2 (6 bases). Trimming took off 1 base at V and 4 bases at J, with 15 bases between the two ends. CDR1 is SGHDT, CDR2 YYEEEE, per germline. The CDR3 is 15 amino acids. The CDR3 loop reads CASSLPPPGVYEQYF. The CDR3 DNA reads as TGTGCCAGCAGCTTGCCGCCACCGGGGGTTTACGAGCAGTACTTC.

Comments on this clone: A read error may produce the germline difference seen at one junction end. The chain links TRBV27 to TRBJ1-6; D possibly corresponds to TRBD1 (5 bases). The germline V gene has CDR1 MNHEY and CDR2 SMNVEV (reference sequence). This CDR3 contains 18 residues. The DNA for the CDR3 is TGTGCCAGCAGTCTATCTCCGGGCAGGGCGTCCTATAATTCACCCCTCCACTTT. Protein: CASSLSPGRASYNSPLHF.

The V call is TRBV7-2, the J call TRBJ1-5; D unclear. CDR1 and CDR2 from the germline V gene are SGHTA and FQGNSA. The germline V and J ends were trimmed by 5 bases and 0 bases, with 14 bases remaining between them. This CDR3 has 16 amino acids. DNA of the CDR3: TGTGCCAGCAGCCCGGGTCATGGAGTTAGCAATCAGCCCCAGCATTTT. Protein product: CASSPGHGVSNQPQHF.

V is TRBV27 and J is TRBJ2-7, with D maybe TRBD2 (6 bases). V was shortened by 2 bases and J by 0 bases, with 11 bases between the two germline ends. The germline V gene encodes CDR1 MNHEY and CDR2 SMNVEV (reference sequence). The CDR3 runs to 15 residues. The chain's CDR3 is CASSLLGGSSYEQYF. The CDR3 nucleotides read TGTGCCAGCAGTTTACTGGGGGGAAGCTCCTACGAGCAGTACTTC.

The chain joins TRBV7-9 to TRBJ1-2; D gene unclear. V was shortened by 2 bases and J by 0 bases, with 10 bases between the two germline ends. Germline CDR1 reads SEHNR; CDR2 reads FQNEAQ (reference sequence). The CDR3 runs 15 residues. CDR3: CASSLMAASNYGYTF. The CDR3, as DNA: TGTGCCAGCAGCTTAATGGCAGCGTCTAACTATGGCTACACCTTC.

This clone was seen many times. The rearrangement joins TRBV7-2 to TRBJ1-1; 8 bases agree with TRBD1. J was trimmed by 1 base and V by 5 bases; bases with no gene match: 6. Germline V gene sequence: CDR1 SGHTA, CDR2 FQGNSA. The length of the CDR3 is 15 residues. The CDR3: CASSPRTGQNTEAFF. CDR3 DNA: TGTGCCAGCAGCCCCAGGACAGGGCAGAACACTGAAGCTTTCTTT.

CDR3 DNA: TGTGCCAGTAGTATCGTAGGGGACAGGGAATACGAGCAGTACTTC. Translation gives CASSIVGDREYEQYF. The rearrangement joins TRBV19 to TRBJ2-7, with 9 positions matching TRBD1. This CDR3 has 15 amino acids. Losses at the gene ends were 3 bases for V and 4 bases for J; bases not matched to a gene: 7. Germline CDR1 reads LNHDA; CDR2 reads SQIVND (reference sequence).

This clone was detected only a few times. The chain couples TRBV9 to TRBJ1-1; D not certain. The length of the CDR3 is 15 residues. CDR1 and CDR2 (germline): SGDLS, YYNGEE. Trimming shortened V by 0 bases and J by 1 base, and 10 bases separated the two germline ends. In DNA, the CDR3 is TGTGCCAGCAGCGTAGGAGGGCAGCCGAACACTGAAGCTTTCTTT. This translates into CASSVGGQPNTEAFF.

CDR3 coding DNA: TGTGCCAGTAGTAGCGGACAGATTGGCTACACCTTC. Translated: CASSSGQIGYTF. The chain is built from TRBV19 and TRBJ1-2; possible D gene TRBD1, 6 bases. In germline, CDR1 is LNHDA, CDR2 SQIVND (reference sequence). Trimming cost V 4 bases and J 7 bases, with 10 bases left between them. The CDR3 consists of 12 residues.

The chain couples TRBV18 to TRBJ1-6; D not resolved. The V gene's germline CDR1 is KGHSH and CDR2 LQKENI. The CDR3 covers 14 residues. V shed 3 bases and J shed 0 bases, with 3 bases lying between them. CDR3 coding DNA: TGTGCCAGCTCACCGAGCTCCTATAATTCACCCCTCCACTTT. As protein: CASSPSSYNSPLHF.